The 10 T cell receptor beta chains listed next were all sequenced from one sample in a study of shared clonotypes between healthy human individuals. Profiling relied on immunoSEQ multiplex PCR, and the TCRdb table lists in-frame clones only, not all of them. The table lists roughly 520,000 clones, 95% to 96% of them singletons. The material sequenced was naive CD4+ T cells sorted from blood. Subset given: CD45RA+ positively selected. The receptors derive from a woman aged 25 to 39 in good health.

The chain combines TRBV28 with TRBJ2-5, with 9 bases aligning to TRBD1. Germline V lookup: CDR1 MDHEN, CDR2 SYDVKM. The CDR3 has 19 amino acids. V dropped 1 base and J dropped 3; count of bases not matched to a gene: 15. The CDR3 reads CASSLYRPRDRVGKETQYF. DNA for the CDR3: TGTGCCAGCAGTTTATATCGGCCGAGGGACAGGGTAGGAAAAGAGACCCAGTACTTC.

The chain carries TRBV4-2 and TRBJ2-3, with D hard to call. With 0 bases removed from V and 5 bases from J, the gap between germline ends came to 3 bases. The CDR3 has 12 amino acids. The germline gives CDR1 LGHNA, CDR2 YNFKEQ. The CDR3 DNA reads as TGTGCCAGCAGCCAAGAGCGAGATACGCAGTATTTT. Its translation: CASSQERDTQYF.

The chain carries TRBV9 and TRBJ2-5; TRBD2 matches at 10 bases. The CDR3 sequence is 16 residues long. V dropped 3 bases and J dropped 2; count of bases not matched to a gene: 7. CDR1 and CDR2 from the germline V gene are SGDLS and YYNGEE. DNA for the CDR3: TGTGCCAGCAGCGAGCAAGCGGGAGGGCCTCAAGAGACCCAGTACTTC. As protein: CASSEQAGGPQETQYF.

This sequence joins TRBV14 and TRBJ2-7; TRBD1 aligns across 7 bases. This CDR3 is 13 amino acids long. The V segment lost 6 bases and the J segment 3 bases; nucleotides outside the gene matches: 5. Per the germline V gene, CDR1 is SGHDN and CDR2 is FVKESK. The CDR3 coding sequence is TGTGCCAGCAGACTTAGGACAGGCTACGAGCAGTACTTC. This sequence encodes CASRLRTGYEQYF.

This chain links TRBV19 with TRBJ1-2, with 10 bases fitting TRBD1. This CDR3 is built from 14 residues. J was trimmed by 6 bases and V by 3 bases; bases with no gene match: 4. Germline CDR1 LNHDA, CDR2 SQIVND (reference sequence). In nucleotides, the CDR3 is TGTGCCAGTAGTATGGGACAGGGGATTCATGGCTACACCTTC. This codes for CASSMGQGIHGYTF.

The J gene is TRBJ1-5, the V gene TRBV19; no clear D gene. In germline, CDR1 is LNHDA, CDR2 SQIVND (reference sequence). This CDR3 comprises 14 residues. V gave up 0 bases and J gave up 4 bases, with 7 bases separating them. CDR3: CASSIERGNQPQHF. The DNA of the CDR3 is TGTGCCAGTAGTATAGAACGGGGAAATCAGCCCCAGCATTTT.

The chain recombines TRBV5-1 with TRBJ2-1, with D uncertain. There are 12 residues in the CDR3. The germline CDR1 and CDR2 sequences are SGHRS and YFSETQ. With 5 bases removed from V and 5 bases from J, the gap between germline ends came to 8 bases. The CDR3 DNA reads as TGCGCCAGCAGAAAACTCGACAATGAGCAGTTCTTC. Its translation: CASRKLDNEQFF.

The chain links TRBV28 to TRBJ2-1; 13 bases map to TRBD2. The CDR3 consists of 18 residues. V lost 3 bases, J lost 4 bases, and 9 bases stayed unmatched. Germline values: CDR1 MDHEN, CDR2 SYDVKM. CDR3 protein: CASSFRETSGRAYNEQFF. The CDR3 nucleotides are TGTGCCAGCAGTTTCCGCGAAACTAGCGGGAGGGCATACAATGAGCAGTTCTTC.

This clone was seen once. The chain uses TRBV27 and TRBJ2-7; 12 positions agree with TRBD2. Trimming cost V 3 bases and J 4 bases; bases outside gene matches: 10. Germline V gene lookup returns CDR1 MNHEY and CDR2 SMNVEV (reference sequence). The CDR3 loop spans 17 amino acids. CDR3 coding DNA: TGTGCCAGCAGTTTTAGGGCTCCCGGGACTAGCGGGTACGAGCAGTACTTC. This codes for CASSFRAPGTSGYEQYF.

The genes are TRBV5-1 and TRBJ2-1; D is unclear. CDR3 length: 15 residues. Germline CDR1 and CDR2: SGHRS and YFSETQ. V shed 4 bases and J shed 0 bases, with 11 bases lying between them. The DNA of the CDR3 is TGCGCCAGCAGCCTAGAGAGCAGCTCCTACAATGAGCAGTTCTTC. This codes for CASSLESSSYNEQFF.